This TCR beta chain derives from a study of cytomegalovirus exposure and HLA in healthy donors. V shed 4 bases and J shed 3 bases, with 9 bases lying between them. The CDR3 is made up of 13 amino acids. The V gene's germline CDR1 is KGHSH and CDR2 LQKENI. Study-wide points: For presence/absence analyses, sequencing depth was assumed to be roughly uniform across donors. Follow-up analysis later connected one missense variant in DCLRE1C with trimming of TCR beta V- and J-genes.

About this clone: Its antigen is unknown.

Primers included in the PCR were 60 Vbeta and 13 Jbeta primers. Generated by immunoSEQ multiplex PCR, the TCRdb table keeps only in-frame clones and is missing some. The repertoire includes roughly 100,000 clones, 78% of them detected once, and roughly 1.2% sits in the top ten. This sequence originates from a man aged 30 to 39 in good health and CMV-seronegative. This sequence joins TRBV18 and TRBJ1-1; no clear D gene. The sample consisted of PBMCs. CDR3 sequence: CASSRAPYTEAFF. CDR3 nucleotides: TGTGCCAGCTCACGGGCGCCATACACTGAAGCTTTCTTT.